The rows below give T cell receptor beta chains drawn from one sample of a study of molecular identifiers for immune sequencing clone quantification. TCRdb called the PCR reads again in MiXCR, with one record for every CDR3 protein. The sample has about 100,000 distinct CDR3 sequences, roughly a third seen once. The sample consisted of naive CD8+ T cells from blood, with Jurkat cell RNA spiked in. Receptors were obtained from a human donor in good health. Some libraries in this study had Jurkat cell RNA spiked in. CDR3s include the opening cysteine and the closing phenylalanine or tryptophan. D genes are given only for firm matches. The listing skips clone size in some rows; elsewhere it reads once, few, many or a size class.

CDR3 protein	CDR3 DNA	V gene	J gene	D gene	clone size
CASSLGGGVQETQYF	TGTGCCAGCAGCTTAGGCGGAGGGGTTCAAGAGACCCAGTACTTC	TRBV7-2	TRBJ2-5	NA	NA
CASSQEWTSNTIYF	TGCGCCAGCAGCCAAGAATGGACGTCCAACACCATATATTTT	TRBV4-3	TRBJ1-3	NA	NA
CASSQRGTAPTDTQYF	TGTGCCAGCAGCCAAAGGGGAACGGCGCCCACAGATACGCAGTATTTT	TRBV7-8	TRBJ2-3	NA	few
CASSLLSRDRSSNQPQHF	TGTGCCAGCAGCTTATTGAGTAGGGACAGGTCGAGCAATCAGCCCCAGCATTTT	TRBV7-2	TRBJ1-5	TRBD1	few
CASSLAAGSTDTQYF	TGTGCCAGCAGCTTGGCGGCGGGGTCCACAGATACGCAGTATTTT	TRBV5-6	TRBJ2-3	NA	few
CSVENPELAGGETQYF	TGCAGCGTTGAAAATCCGGAACTAGCGGGAGGAGAGACCCAGTACTTC	TRBV29-1	TRBJ2-5	TRBD2	few
CASSPDREYSNQHQHF	TGTGCCAGCAGCCCCGACAGGGAATATAGCAATCAGCACCAGCATTTT	TRBV28	TRBJ1-5	TRBD1	NA
CASSSSGGFGQPQYF	TGCGCCAGCAGCTCGTCAGGGGGCTTCGGGCAGCCCCAGTATTTT	TRBV13	TRBJ2-3	TRBD1	NA
CASSQEERAYGQYF	TGCGCCAGCAGCCAAGAAGAGAGGGCCTACGGGCAGTACTTC	TRBV4-1	TRBJ2-7	NA	few
CSVVWARGGTDTQYF	TGCAGCGTTGTTTGGGCTCGGGGGGGCACAGATACGCAGTATTTT	TRBV29-1	TRBJ2-3	TRBD2	many
CASSFSSGDGTDTQYF	TGTGCCAGCAGCTTTTCTTCAGGGGATGGCACAGATACGCAGTATTTT	TRBV13	TRBJ2-3	NA	few
CASSLVGGYGYTF	TGTGCCAGCAGCTTAGTTGGGGGCTATGGCTACACCTTC	TRBV7-9	TRBJ1-2	NA	NA
CASSPAILARQETQYF	TGTGCCAGCAGTCCTGCCATTCTAGCGAGACAAGAGACCCAGTACTTC	TRBV28	TRBJ2-5	NA	many
CASSRDSLMNTETFF	TGCGCCAGCAGCCGGGACAGCCTCATGAACACTGAAACTTTCTTT	TRBV10-1	TRBJ1-1	TRBD1	NA
CASRATGLAGREFF	TGTGCCAGCAGGGCAACAGGACTAGCGGGGAGGGAGTTCTTC	TRBV12-3/TRBV12-4	TRBJ2-1	TRBD2	NA
CSARLGTKANYGYTF	TGCAGTGCTAGATTGGGGACAAAAGCTAACTATGGCTACACCTTC	TRBV20-1	TRBJ1-2	NA	NA
CASSQDRGRADTQYF	TGTGCCAGCAGCCAAGACAGGGGGAGGGCAGATACGCAGTATTTT	TRBV11-2	TRBJ2-3	TRBD1	few
CAGRDRDPGYTF	TGTGCCGGACGGGACAGGGACCCTGGCTACACCTTC	TRBV2	TRBJ1-2	TRBD1	NA
CASRRGREVAAGTQYF	TGTGCCAGCAGAAGAGGGCGGGAGGTAGCAGCGGGGACGCAGTATTTT	TRBV6-2/TRBV6-3	TRBJ2-3	TRBD2	NA
CASSYDRSTGAGYEQYF	TGTGCCAGCAGTTACGATCGGAGCACGGGAGCAGGATACGAGCAGTACTTC	TRBV6-6	TRBJ2-7	NA	few
CASNIPGLFSGELFF	TGTGCCAGCAATATCCCGGGGCTTTTTTCCGGGGAGCTGTTTTTT	TRBV12-3/TRBV12-4	TRBJ2-2	NA	few
CASSLIPGQIYEQYF	TGTGCCAGCAGTTTAATCCCGGGACAGATTTACGAGCAGTACTTC	TRBV27	TRBJ2-7	TRBD1	NA
CASSFSGPREPGQGDWSNRPQHF	TGTGCCAGCAGTTTTTCGGGTCCTAGAGAGCCGGGACAGGGGGACTGGAGCAATCGGCCCCAGCATTTT	TRBV12-3/TRBV12-4	TRBJ1-5	TRBD1	NA
CASSYSPGETTDTQYF	TGTGCCAGCAGTTACAGTCCCGGGGAGACCACAGATACGCAGTATTTT	TRBV6-5	TRBJ2-3	NA	many
CASRSLRGLTEAFF	TGTGCCAGCCGTTCTCTAAGGGGGCTGACTGAAGCTTTCTTT	TRBV28	TRBJ1-1	TRBD1	many
CASGLAGEGYTDTQYF	TGTGCTAGTGGTTTAGCGGGAGAGGGGTACACAGATACGCAGTATTTT	TRBV12-5	TRBJ2-3	TRBD2	NA
CASNLTRQRSSYEQYF	TGTGCCAGCAATTTGACTAGGCAGCGGAGCTCCTACGAGCAGTACTTC	TRBV28	TRBJ2-7	NA	NA
CAIRSTSGYEQYF	TGTGCCATCAGATCGACTAGCGGGTACGAGCAGTACTTC	TRBV10-3	TRBJ2-7	TRBD2	NA
CASGPRSVVAEAFF	TGTGCCAGCGGTCCCAGGTCTGTCGTGGCTGAAGCTTTCTTT	TRBV6-5	TRBJ1-1	NA	few
CASSVASRIEQFF	TGTGCCAGCAGTGTGGCTAGCAGGATTGAGCAGTTCTTC	TRBV2	TRBJ2-1	NA	NA
CASSLMDSQETQYF	TGTGCCAGCAGTCTGATGGACAGCCAAGAGACCCAGTACTTC	TRBV27	TRBJ2-5	NA	NA
CASSITSGKFNEQFF	TGTGCCAGTAGTATCACTAGCGGAAAATTTAATGAGCAGTTCTTC	TRBV19	TRBJ2-1	TRBD2	NA
CASSWSGTSGRDEQFF	TGTGCCAGCAGCTGGTCCGGGACTAGCGGGAGAGATGAGCAGTTCTTC	TRBV7-8	TRBJ2-1	TRBD2	few
CASSLLSGGPYSNQPQHF	TGTGCCAGCAGTTTACTATCCGGGGGTCCCTATAGCAATCAGCCCCAGCATTTT	TRBV27	TRBJ1-5	NA	few
CASRFALGESQYF	TGTGCCAGCAGGTTTGCGCTTGGAGAGTCCCAGTACTTC	TRBV12-3/TRBV12-4	TRBJ2-5	NA	NA
CASSRNEQFF	TGTGCCAGCAGCCGAAATGAGCAGTTCTTC	TRBV11-2	TRBJ2-1	NA	many
CASSRTGGIETQYF	TGTGCCAGCAGCCGGACAGGGGGCATAGAGACCCAGTACTTC	TRBV7-3	TRBJ2-5	TRBD1	few
CASSSDRFSYEQYF	TGTGCCAGCAGCTCGGACAGGTTCTCCTACGAGCAGTACTTC	TRBV11-3	TRBJ2-7	TRBD1	NA
CASSSTGERTDTQYF	TGTGCCAGCAGCTCAACAGGGGAGAGGACAGATACGCAGTATTTT	TRBV7-9	TRBJ2-3	TRBD1	many
CASSAAGTPFLRNTEAFF	TGTGCCAGCAGCGCCGCCGGGACACCTTTTCTTAGGAACACTGAAGCTTTCTTT	TRBV7-9	TRBJ1-1	NA	NA
CASSYSMAGAFTDTQCF	TGTGCCAGCAGTTACTCGATGGCGGGAGCGTTCACAGATACGCAGTGTTTT	TRBV6-5	TRBJ2-3	TRBD2	NA
CASRGGSYEQYF	TGTGCCAGCCGCGGGGGCTCCTACGAGCAGTACTTC	TRBV7-9	TRBJ2-7	TRBD2	NA
CASRDNTGELFF	TGTGCCAGCAGGGATAACACCGGGGAGCTGTTTTTT	TRBV2	TRBJ2-2	NA	few
CSAPPWGGGNEQFF	TGCAGTGCCCCTCCCTGGGGAGGCGGGAATGAGCAGTTCTTC	TRBV20-1	TRBJ2-1	NA	once
CASFAGFNTEAFF	TGTGCCAGTTTCGCAGGTTTTAACACGGAAGCTTTCTTT	TRBV19	TRBJ1-1	NA	NA
CASSHSFRLAGRTNTRELFF	TGTGCCAGCAGCCATTCCTTTCGGTTAGCGGGAAGAACGAACACCAGGGAGCTGTTTTTT	TRBV3-1	TRBJ2-2	TRBD2	NA